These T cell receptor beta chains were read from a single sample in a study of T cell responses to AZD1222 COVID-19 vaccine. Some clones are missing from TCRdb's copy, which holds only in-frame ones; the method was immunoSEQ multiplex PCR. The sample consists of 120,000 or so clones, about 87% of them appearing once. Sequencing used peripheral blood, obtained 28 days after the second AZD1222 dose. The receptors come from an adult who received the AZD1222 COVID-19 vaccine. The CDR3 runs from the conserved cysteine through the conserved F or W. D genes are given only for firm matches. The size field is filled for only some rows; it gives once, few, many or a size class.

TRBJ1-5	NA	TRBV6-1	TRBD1	CASSEGRQGVGGQPQHF	TGTGCCAGCAGTGAAGGGAGACAGGGTGTTGGTGGTCAGCCCCAGCATTTT
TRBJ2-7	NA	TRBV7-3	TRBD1	CASSRGTGITYEQYF	TGTGCCAGCAGCCGGGGGACAGGGATTACCTACGAGCAGTACTTC
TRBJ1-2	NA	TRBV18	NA	CASSPQREKSNYGYTF	TGTGCCAGCTCACCGCAAAGGGAGAAATCAAACTATGGCTACACCTTC
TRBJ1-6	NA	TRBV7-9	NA	CASSSAGNSPLHF	TGTGCCAGCAGTTCCGCAGGAAATTCACCCCTCCACTTT
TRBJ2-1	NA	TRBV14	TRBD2	CASSQDSGRVQFF	TGTGCCAGCAGCCAAGACAGCGGGAGAGTGCAGTTCTTC
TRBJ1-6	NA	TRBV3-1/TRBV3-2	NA	CASSSEGLKPSFYNSPLHF	TGTGCCAGCAGCTCGGAGGGACTCAAACCCTCTTTCTATAATTCACCCCTCCACTTT
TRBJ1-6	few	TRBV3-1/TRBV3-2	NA	CASSKGTARVRRNYNSPLHF	TGTGCCAGCAGCAAAGGAACGGCCAGGGTAAGGCGAAACTATAATTCACCCCTCCACTTT
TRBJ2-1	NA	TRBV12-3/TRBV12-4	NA	CASSPRQYNEQFF	TGTGCCAGCAGTCCCAGACAGTACAATGAGCAGTTCTTC
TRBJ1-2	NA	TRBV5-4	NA	CASSLDVLIYGYTF	TGTGCCAGCAGCTTGGATGTGCTCATCTATGGCTACACCTTC
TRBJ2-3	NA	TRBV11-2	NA	CASSLGDDTQYF	TGTGCCAGCAGCCTAGGGGATGATACGCAGTATTTT
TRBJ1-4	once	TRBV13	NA	CASSSPAGANEKLFF	TGTGCCAGCAGCTCCCCGGCGGGAGCTAATGAAAAACTGTTTTTT